The 4 T cell receptor beta chains listed next were all sequenced from one sample in a study of CD8+CD57+ T cells in acquired aplastic anemia. For CDR3 and TCR beta VDJ profiling, genomic DNA was the template used. TCRdb recomputed calls from the reads with MiXCR, one row per CDR3 protein. This sample has 250,000 to 350,000 distinct CDR3 sequences, with approximately 57% found just once. The sample taken for sequencing was sorted CD4+, CD8+, or CD8+CD57+ T cells (not recorded which) from PBMCs. Source of these receptors: a human donor with severe aplastic anemia or a healthy control (not recorded which).

J is TRBJ2-7 and V is TRBV20-1; D gene ambiguous. Trimming stripped 6 bases from V and 3 bases from J, with 12 bases between. Per germline, CDR1 DFQATT and CDR2 SNEGSKA (reference sequence). The CDR3 runs 12 residues. The CDR3 is CSAPDPRYEQYF. As DNA, the CDR3 is TGCAGTGCACCCGACCCGCGCTACGAGCAGTACTTC.

Concerning this clonotype itself: Possible read error: a much larger clone is one base away. The V call is TRBV18, the J call TRBJ2-3, with D hard to call. Germline V gives CDR1 KGHSH, CDR2 LQKENI. V gave up 5 bases and J gave up 6 bases, with 6 bases separating them. There are 11 residues in the CDR3. CDR3 sequence (DNA): TGTGCCAGCTCAGCGATGGATACGCAGTATTTT. Protein sequence: CASSAMDTQYF.

This clonotype was counted at least ten times. The V call is TRBV27, the J call TRBJ1-1; possibly TRBD1 for D (5 bases). The CDR3 length is 13 residues. V was shortened by 5 bases and J by 11 bases, with 18 bases between the two germline ends. The germline V gene encodes CDR1 MNHEY and CDR2 SMNVEV (reference sequence). The CDR3 DNA reads TGTGCCAGCAGTCCGACAGTTGGACTCGTGGCTTTCTTT. It translates to CASSPTVGLVAFF.

At least ten counts were recorded for this clonotype. The chain couples TRBV6-1 to TRBJ2-3; the D gene is possibly TRBD1 (6 bases). The CDR3 sequence is 14 residues long. Germline values: CDR1 MNHNS, CDR2 SASEGT. The germline V and J ends were trimmed by 5 bases and 0 bases, with 9 bases remaining between them. CDR3 loop: CASSRQASTDTQYF. DNA of the CDR3: TGTGCCAGCAGTAGACAGGCTAGCACAGATACGCAGTATTTT.